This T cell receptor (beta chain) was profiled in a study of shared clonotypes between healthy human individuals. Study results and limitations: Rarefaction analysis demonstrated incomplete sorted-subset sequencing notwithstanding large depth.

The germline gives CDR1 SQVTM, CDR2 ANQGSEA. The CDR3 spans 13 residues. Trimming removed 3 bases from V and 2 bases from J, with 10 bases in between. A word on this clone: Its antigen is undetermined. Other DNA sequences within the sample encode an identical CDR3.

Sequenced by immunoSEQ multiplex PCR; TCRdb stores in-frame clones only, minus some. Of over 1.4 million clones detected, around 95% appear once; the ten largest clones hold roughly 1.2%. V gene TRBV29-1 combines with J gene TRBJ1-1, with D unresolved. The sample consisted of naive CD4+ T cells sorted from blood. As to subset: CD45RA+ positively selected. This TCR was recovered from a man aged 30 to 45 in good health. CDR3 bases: TGCAGCGTTGAGGTAGGAGGTAACACTGAAGCTTTCTTT. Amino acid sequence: CSVEVGGNTEAFF.